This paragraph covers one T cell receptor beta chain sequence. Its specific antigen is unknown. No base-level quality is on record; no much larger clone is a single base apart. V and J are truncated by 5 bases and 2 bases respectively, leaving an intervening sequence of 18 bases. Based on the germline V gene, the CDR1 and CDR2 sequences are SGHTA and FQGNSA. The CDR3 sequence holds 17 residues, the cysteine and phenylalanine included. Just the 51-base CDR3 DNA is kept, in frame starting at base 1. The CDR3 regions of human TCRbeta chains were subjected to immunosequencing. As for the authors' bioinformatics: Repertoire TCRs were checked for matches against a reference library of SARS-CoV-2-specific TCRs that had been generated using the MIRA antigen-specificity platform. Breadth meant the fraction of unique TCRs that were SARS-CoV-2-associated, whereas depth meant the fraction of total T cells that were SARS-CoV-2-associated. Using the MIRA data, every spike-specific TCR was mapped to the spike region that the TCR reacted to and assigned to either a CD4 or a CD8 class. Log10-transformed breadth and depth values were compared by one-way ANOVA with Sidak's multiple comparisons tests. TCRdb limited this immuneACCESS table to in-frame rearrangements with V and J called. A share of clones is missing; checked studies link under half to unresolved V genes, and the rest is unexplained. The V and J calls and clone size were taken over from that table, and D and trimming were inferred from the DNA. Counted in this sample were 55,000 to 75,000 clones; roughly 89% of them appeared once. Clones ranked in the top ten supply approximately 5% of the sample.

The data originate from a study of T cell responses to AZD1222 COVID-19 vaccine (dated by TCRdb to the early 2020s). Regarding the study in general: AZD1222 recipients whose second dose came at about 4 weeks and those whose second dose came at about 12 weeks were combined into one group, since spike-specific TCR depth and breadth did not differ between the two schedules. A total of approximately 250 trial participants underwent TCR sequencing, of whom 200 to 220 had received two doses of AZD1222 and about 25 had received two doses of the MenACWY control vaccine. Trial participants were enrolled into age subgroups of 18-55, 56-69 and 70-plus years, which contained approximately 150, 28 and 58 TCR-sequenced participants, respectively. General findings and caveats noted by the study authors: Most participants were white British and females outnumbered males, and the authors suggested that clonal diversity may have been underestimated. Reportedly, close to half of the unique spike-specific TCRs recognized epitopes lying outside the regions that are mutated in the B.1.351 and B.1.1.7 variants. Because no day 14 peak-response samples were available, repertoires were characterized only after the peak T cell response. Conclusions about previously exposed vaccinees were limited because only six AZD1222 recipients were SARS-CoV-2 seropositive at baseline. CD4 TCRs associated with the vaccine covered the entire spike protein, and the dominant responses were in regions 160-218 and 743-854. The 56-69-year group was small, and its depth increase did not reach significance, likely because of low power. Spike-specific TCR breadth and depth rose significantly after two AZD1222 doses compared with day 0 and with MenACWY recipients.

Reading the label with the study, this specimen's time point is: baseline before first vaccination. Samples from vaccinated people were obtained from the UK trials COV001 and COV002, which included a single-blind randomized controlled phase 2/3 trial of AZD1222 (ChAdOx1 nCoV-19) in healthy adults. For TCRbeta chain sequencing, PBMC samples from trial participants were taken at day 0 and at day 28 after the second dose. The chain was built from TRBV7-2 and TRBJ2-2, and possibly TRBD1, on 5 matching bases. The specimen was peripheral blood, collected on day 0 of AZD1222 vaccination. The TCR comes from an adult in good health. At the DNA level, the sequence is TGTGCCAGCAGCCCCCGTTCGACAGTACTAAACACCGGGGAGCTGTTTTTT. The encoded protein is CASSPRSTVLNTGELFF.